A selection of T cell receptor beta chains follows, all from one sample in a study of blood T cell repertoires in COVID-19. This table comes from immunoSEQ multiplex PCR, and its TCRdb copy is limited to in-frame clones, with some not included. Among around 150,000 clones listed, roughly 87% were seen once. The specimen sequenced was peripheral blood. The source is a woman aged 55-70 years with active or convalescent COVID-19. Each CDR3 is given with its conserved first and last residue. D genes are given only for firm matches. Rows may omit the clone size; those that give it use once, few, many or a size class.

V	J	D	size	CDR3	DNA
TRBV19	TRBJ2-3	-	-	CASSMAGRGTDTQYF	TGTGCCAGTAGTATGGCGGGGAGAGGCACAGATACGCAGTATTTT
TRBV6-1	TRBJ2-7	TRBD2	-	CASSEMSGGADEQYF	TGTGCCAGCAGTGAAATGAGCGGGGGGGCGGACGAGCAGTACTTC
TRBV2	TRBJ1-4	-	-	CASSLQGSATNEKLFF	TGTGCCAGCAGTTTACAGGGATCCGCAACTAATGAAAAACTGTTTTTT
TRBV7-2	TRBJ1-1	-	-	CASSLVYSLGANTEAFF	TGTGCCAGCAGCTTAGTTTACTCCCTAGGTGCGAACACTGAAGCTTTCTTT
TRBV18	TRBJ1-1	TRBD1	-	CASSPRGQDGTEAFF	TGTGCCAGCTCACCACGGGGACAGGACGGCACTGAAGCTTTCTTT
TRBV5-5	TRBJ2-5	-	-	CASSFTGETQYF	TGTGCCAGCAGCTTTACGGGAGAGACCCAGTACTTC
TRBV2	TRBJ2-7	TRBD2	-	CASSEGRLASYEQYF	TGTGCCAGCAGTGAAGGGAGACTAGCGTCCTACGAGCAGTACTTC
TRBV6-5	TRBJ1-2	TRBD1	-	CASSYLPGQAKGGYTF	TGTGCCAGCAGTTACCTCCCCGGACAGGCTAAGGGAGGCTACACCTTC
TRBV6-2/TRBV6-3	TRBJ1-1	-	once	CASSYGRVAEAFF	TGTGCCAGCAGTTACGGGAGGGTTGCTGAAGCTTTCTTT
TRBV7-9	TRBJ1-1	TRBD1	-	CASSLRGDSQEAFF	TGTGCCAGCAGCTTAAGAGGGGACAGCCAGGAAGCTTTCTTT
TRBV5-1	TRBJ2-7	TRBD2	-	CASSLRPSGVVYEQYF	TGCGCCAGCAGCTTGAGGCCTAGCGGGGTGGTCTACGAGCAGTACTTC